This TCR beta chain emerged from a study of cytomegalovirus exposure and HLA in healthy donors. About the study: Later, an analysis reported that the 120 or so validation repertoires had used the same platform as the roughly 680 first-cohort repertoires. Study results and caveats: The study labeled around 160 TCR beta chains cytomegalovirus-associated.

Method: immunoSEQ multiplex PCR; TCRdb's copy keeps in-frame clones and lacks some. Of some 230,000 clones listed, about 89% are singletons. As to this clone: Its antigen is still unknown.

The CDR3 runs 14 residues. The germline gives CDR1 MNHEY, CDR2 SMNVEV (reference sequence). Trimming cost V 1 base and J 5 bases, with 12 bases left between them. This clonotype was sampled from a woman under 30 in good health and CMV-seronegative. What was sequenced was PBMCs. V and J are TRBV27 and TRBJ2-7; D might be TRBD2 (7 bases). In DNA, the CDR3 is TGTGCCAGCAGTTTATTCGGGGGGCTGGACGAGCAGTACTTC. It encodes CASSLFGGLDEQYF.